A selection of T cell receptor beta chains follows, all from one sample in a study of Graves' ophthalmopathy and Graves' hyperthyroidism. TCRdb recomputed calls from the multiplex PCR reads with MiXCR, one row per CDR3 protein. The top ten hold 11% of the sample, which has around 1,000,000 distinct CDR3 sequences, about two fifths seen once. Sample: peripheral blood or thyroid tissue (not recorded which). These receptors originate from an adult man with Graves' hyperthyroidism. Each CDR3 is given with its conserved first and last residue. D genes are given only for firm matches. The size field is filled for only some rows; it gives once, few, many or a size class.

many	.	TRBV5-1	TRBJ2-5	TGCGCCAGCAGCTTGGATGCGCGGGAGACCCAGTACTTC	CASSLDARETQYF
few	.	TRBV29-1	TRBJ1-1	TGCAGCGTTGTCGGCCAGCTTAACACTGAAGCTTTCTTT	CSVVGQLNTEAFF
once	TRBD1	TRBV7-6	TRBJ2-7	TGTGCCAGCAGCCTAACAGGGGGGATAACCGGGGAGCTGTACTTC	CASSLTGGITGELYF
many	.	TRBV7-2	TRBJ2-5	TGTGCCAGCAGCTTAATGTGGGGGGAACAAGAGACCCAGTACTTC	CASSLMWGEQETQYF
few	TRBD2	TRBV3-1	TRBJ2-2	TGTGCCAGCAGCCGCAGCGGGGTATCGAACACCGGGGAGCTGTTTTTT	CASSRSGVSNTGELFF
many	TRBD1	TRBV6-5	TRBJ2-5	TGTGCCAGCAGTTACTCCAGGGGGCAGGAGACCCAGTACTTC	CASSYSRGQETQYF
few	.	TRBV20-1	TRBJ1-6	TGCAGTGCCCTCCTAACCATAAGGTCACCCCTCCACTTT	CSALLTIRSPLHF
.	TRBD1	TRBV9	TRBJ2-7	TGCGCCAGCAGCGTCAAGGGACAGCTCTCCTACGAGCAGTACTTC	CASSVKGQLSYEQYF
few	.	TRBV29-1	TRBJ2-3	TGCAGCGTTATCGGAGTTGTTTCCACAGATACGCAGTATTTT	CSVIGVVSTDTQYF
many	.	TRBV12-3/TRBV12-4	TRBJ2-5	TGTGCCAGCAGTTTTCCCCTTGCCCAGGGTCGAGAGACCCAGTACTTC	CASSFPLAQGRETQYF
many	.	TRBV12-3/TRBV12-4	TRBJ1-6	TGTGCCAGCAGTGTGACAGGACTGAATTCACCCCTCCACTTT	CASSVTGLNSPLHF
.	.	TRBV10-3	TRBJ2-3	TGTGCCAGCAGTTATGGCGCCGCCAGGACGGCGCTGGATACGCAGTATTTT	CASSYGAARTALDTQYF
many	.	TRBV10-3	TRBJ2-2	TGTGCCATCAAAGCGGCCGGGGAGCTGTTTTTT	CAIKAAGELFF
.	.	TRBV10-3	TRBJ2-7	TGTGCCACGAAAAAACAGGTTTCCTACGAGCAGTACTTC	CATKKQVSYEQYF
few	.	TRBV5-1	TRBJ1-4	TGCGCCAGCAGCTTGGCACAGGAGGGTGAAAAACTGTTTTTT	CASSLAQEGEKLFF
.	TRBD1	TRBV5-6	TRBJ2-7	TGTGCCAACAGCTTGGGGACAGCGACCTCCTACGAGCAGTACTTC	CANSLGTATSYEQYF
.	TRBD1	TRBV12-3/TRBV12-4	TRBJ2-2	TGTGCCAGCCTTGGACAGGGAAACACCGGGGAGCTGTTTTTT	CASLGQGNTGELFF
few	.	TRBV7-9	TRBJ2-6	TGCGCCAGCAGCCAAGACGGGAACTCTGGGGCCAACGTCCTGACTTTC	CASSQDGNSGANVLTF
.	.	TRBV7-2	TRBJ2-5	TGTGCCAGCAGCTTAGCAGGGGCGGCCCATTACTTC	CASSLAGAAHYF
.	.	TRBV12-3/TRBV12-4	TRBJ2-5	TGTGCCAGCAGTTCGGCGGACGAAGAGACCCAGTACTTC	CASSSADEETQYF
many	.	TRBV7-2	TRBJ2-5	TGTGCCAGCAGTCTACTATGGGAGACCCAGTACTTC	CASSLLWETQYF
few	.	TRBV11-2	TRBJ2-2	TGCGCCAGCAGCCCGAGCACAGGTTCCGGGGAGCTGTTTTTT	CASSPSTGSGELFF
few	.	TRBV30	TRBJ1-1	TGTGCCTGCGACAGGTTGAACACTGAAGCTTTCTTT	CACDRLNTEAFF
many	.	TRBV19	TRBJ1-5	TGTGCCAGTAGTATAGGACAGGCAGGCTATAATCAGCCCCAGCATTTT	CASSIGQAGYNQPQHF